The sequence of this T cell receptor beta chain was determined in a study of response to subunit inactivated influenza vaccine. Trimming took off 3 bases at V and 6 bases at J, with 14 bases between the two ends. The CDR3 runs 14 residues. This clonotype was seen more than once but under ten times. TCRdb redid the calling of the RT-PCR reads with MiXCR, one entry per CDR3 protein. Of some 540,000 distinct CDR3 sequences detected, roughly 23% appear once; the ten largest clones hold 2.8%. A further study also used this sample, focusing on T cells expressing NK-cell markers. From that second work: The authors made TCR beta cDNA libraries by 5'RACE template switching. This switching added a universal primer site and UMIs. Repertoire data for TCR beta were derived from sorted T cells (CD3+CD56+NKG2C+, CD3+CD56+NKG2C- and CD3+CD56-NKG2C+). Most of the eight sequenced donors were classified as HCMV-seropositive, and one was classified as seronegative. The HCMV specificity of the expanded NKG2C+ T cell clones stayed unresolved.

V is TRBV12-3 or TRBV12-4 and J is TRBJ1-2, with D possibly TRBD1 on 5 matching bases. This TCR came from a man aged 50 to 60 who received an inactivated influenza vaccine. The sequencing used CD4+ T cells sorted from PBMCs, collected approximately 13 days after vaccination. The CDR3 sequence: CASSFTRGRDGYTF. Here the CDR3 DNA reads TGTGCCAGCAGTTTCACTCGGGGGAGGGATGGCTACACCTTC.